This T cell receptor beta chain was documented in a study of early T cells in non-severe SARS-CoV-2 infection. Study-wide context: With bulk RNA from unsorted whole blood as input, sequencing yielded unpaired chains.

Researchers tagged individual cDNA molecules with unique molecular identifiers. Via MiXCR, TCRdb re-called the 5' RACE reads, giving one row per CDR3 protein. The sample records 55,000 to 70,000 distinct CDR3 sequences, around 5.6% being singletons. This clonotype was found many times. Germline V CDR1 and CDR2: MNHEY, SMNVEV (reference sequence). The V segment lost 7 bases and the J segment 9 bases; nucleotides outside the gene matches: 10. This CDR3 comprises 14 residues. This chain uses TRBV27 with TRBJ2-1; 9 nucleotides match TRBD2. The sequence derives from an adult who was a healthcare worker with PCR-confirmed SARS-CoV-2 infection or an uninfected control (not recorded which). The sequenced sample consisted of whole blood. The CDR3 sequence is CASKGLAGRGEQFF. The CDR3, as DNA: TGTGCCAGCAAGGGGCTAGCGGGGCGAGGTGAGCAGTTCTTC.